This record concerns one T cell receptor beta chain sequence. The antigen this receptor binds is unknown. No base quality values were provided; no much bigger clone lies one nucleotide off. These data are taken from a study of shared clonotypes between healthy human individuals (dated by TCRdb to about 2020). Regarding the research as a whole: Two women and three men aged 18 to 49 years were included in the cohort. To estimate repertoire size and how much clonotype sharing occurs between individuals, the study deeply sequenced the blood TCR repertoires of roughly 5 healthy adults. Libraries were prepared and TCR repertoires were sequenced by different laboratories using diverse techniques, in order to increase sequencing depth and limit assay-specific biases. Per donor, leukapheresis produced somewhere between about 0.94 and 9 billion PBMCs.

The donors were healthy, HIV-negative adults with no recently reported acute infections or vaccinations. All donors were Caucasian adults living in Nashville, Tennessee, USA. In the unsorted samples, tens of millions of PBMCs were counted, and genomic DNA was extracted using the QIAamp DNA Blood Mini kit. Blood was obtained by leukapheresis, after which PBMCs were separated by Ficoll-Histopaque density gradient centrifugation and cryopreserved in liquid nitrogen vapor phase. TCR CDR3 regions were amplified from genomic DNA by multiplex PCR using the deep immunoSEQ assay. Genomic DNA extracted from each cell subset was distributed evenly over all wells of several immunoSEQ 96-well plates, and each plate served as one replicate. For unsorted PBMC, each replicate PCR was loaded with roughly 330 ng genomic DNA, equivalent to about 30,000 T cell genomes. Unsorted PBMC genomic DNA was sequenced across ten immunoSEQ deep assay plates. Purified libraries were measured with a Qubit 3.0 fluorometer, size-checked on a Bioanalyzer 2100, and measured again with the KAPA Library Quantification kit. Every immunoSEQ 96-well plate was sequenced on a dedicated single-read 150-cycle Illumina NextSeq 550 flow cell. The paper's data handling went like this. Because the immunoSEQ output included only junctional sequences and no quality scores, the filtering could not be the same as the filtering used for full-length reads. To assign V/J genes and CDR3, sequences were annotated against IMGT germline references using PyIR, a Python wrapper for IgBLAST v1.9. Reads were removed for weak V/J assignments (E-value above 1e-6), missing CDR3, stop codons, out-of-frame junctions, or ambiguous translated residues. V3J clonotypes were defined as sequences sharing the same inferred V gene, J gene, and CDR3 amino acid sequence. To compute the percentage overlap between repertoires, the number of shared unique clonotypes was divided by the size of the smaller repertoire. Repertoire richness was assessed with RTK rarefaction, the Chao1 estimator, and Recon v2.1 estimates of unobserved clonotypes. TCRdb retrieved this table from immuneACCESS and kept in-frame rearrangements only. Not all clones are present; in checked studies, unresolved V genes account for under half, and no reason is known for the remainder. V and J calls and clone size are those listed in that table; D and trimming were worked out from the DNA. The sample records roughly 490,000 clones, 76% of which are singletons. The ten largest clones take up 10% to 15% of the sample.

The investigation overall reported the following: Pairwise subsampling led to the expectation that sequencing depth would affect the degree of clonotype sharing among donors. Because the study included a small number of donors, the genetic and exposure-history diversity represented was limited. Sampling was limited to blood, and TCR repertoires in tissue likely differ from TCR repertoires in blood.

Specimen: PBMCs. This TCR came from a woman aged 40 to 50 in good health. Some clones in this sample may be carry-over from other donors' samples.

CDR3 protein: CASSYSNYEQYF. The nucleotide sequence reads as follows: TGTGCCAGCAGTTACTCCAACTACGAGCAGTACTTC. The chain is assembled from TRBV6-6 and TRBJ2-7, with the D gene uncertain. Counted from cysteine to phenylalanine, this CDR3 has 12 amino acids. Just CDR3 DNA is preserved here, 36 bases in frame from base 1. Between the V and J ends, shortened by 0 bases and 3 bases respectively, the junction contains 3 bases. CDR1 and CDR2 were assigned from the germline V gene (reference sequence) as MNHNY and SVGAGI.